One sample yielded the 6 T cell receptor beta chains listed below, sequenced in a study of OX40 agonist ivuxolimab in advanced cancers. Produced via immunoSEQ multiplex PCR; TCRdb's table is partial and in-frame only. The repertoire holds about 94,000 clones, with more than 75% as singletons. The sequencing here drew on CD4+ or CD8+ T cells sorted from blood, taken in a trial of the OX40 agonist ivuxolimab. The receptor source for this set is an adult with an advanced solid tumor such as melanoma, head and neck, liver or kidney cancer.

V and J are TRBV10-3 and TRBJ2-3; 10 positions agree with TRBD2. This CDR3 contains 16 residues. Germline V gene data show CDR1 as ENHRY and CDR2 as SYGVKD. V dropped 10 bases and J dropped 4; count of bases not matched to a gene: 14. The CDR3 nucleotides read TGTGCCACCGTGCGAGATAGCGGGGGGACCGCAGATACGCAGTATTTT. It specifies CATVRDSGGTADTQYF.

The rearrangement links TRBV4-3 to TRBJ2-4; D is tentatively TRBD1 or TRBD2 (6 bases each). V was cut by 4 bases and J by 3 bases, with 19 bases left in between. Per the germline V gene, CDR1 is LGHNA and CDR2 is YSLEER. The CDR3 loop spans 17 amino acids. The CDR3 DNA reads TGCGCCAGCAGCCTTAGGTTGGGGGGCTCAGGCAAAAACATTCAGTACTTC. Protein: CASSLRLGGSGKNIQYF.

This clone has just one count. The chain's CDR3 is CASSLGTGTAGNTIYF. The DNA for the CDR3 is TGTGCCAGCAGTTTGGGGACCGGGACAGCTGGAAACACCATATATTTT. The chain combines TRBV27 with TRBJ1-3; 7 bases fit TRBD1. The germline CDR1 and CDR2 sequences are MNHEY and SMNVEV (reference sequence). V dropped 3 bases and J dropped 2; count of bases not matched to a gene: 7. The CDR3 covers 16 residues.

This chain connects TRBV20-1 to TRBJ2-1; TRBD1 aligns across 7 bases. CDR1 is DFQATT, CDR2 SNEGSKA, per germline (reference sequence). After removal of 0 bases from V and 15 bases from J, the junction contained 5 bases not matched to a gene. The CDR3 sequence is 11 residues long. The CDR3 is CSARDATGRFF. DNA of the CDR3: TGCAGTGCTAGAGATGCGACAGGGAGGTTCTTC.

This chain joins TRBV7-8 and TRBJ2-1; 9 bases are shared with TRBD2. V shed 4 bases and J 5 bases; nucleotides not matched to a gene: 6. The CDR3 has 15 amino acids. Germline V gene sequence: CDR1 SGHVS, CDR2 FQNEAQ. The CDR3 nucleotides read TGTGCCAGCAGCTGGGGTAGCGGGGGAAACAATGAGCAGTTCTTC. Its protein is CASSWGSGGNNEQFF. The variable domain in full, with the rest retrieved from reference TRBV7-8 and TRBJ2-1, is GAGVSQSPRYKVAKRGQDVALRCDPISGHVSLFWYQQALGQGPEFLTYFQNEAQLDKSGLPSDRFFAERPEGSVSTLKIQRTQQEDSAVYLCASSWGSGGNNEQFFGPGTRLTVL.

This chain uses TRBV6-5 with TRBJ1-6; D not certain. CDR1 MNHEY and CDR2 SVGAGI come from the germline V gene. The V end was cut by 5 bases, the J end by 14 bases, with 10 bases between. The CDR3 is made up of 11 amino acids. Here the CDR3 DNA reads TGTGCCAGCAGTGAACCCTCAGCCCTCCACTTT. This gives the protein CASSEPSALHF.